The 32 T cell receptor beta chains reported below all come from one sample, sequenced in a study of blood T cell repertoires in COVID-19. The assay was immunoSEQ multiplex PCR, and TCRdb's table has in-frame clones only and misses some. Of roughly 83,000 clones listed, about 82% are singletons. Input material: peripheral blood. Source of these receptors: a man aged 45-60 years with active COVID-19.

The rearrangement links TRBV7-2 to TRBJ2-1; D is possibly TRBD1 (6 bases). V dropped 0 bases and J dropped 9 bases, with 15 bases sitting between them. Germline V CDR1 and CDR2: SGHTA, FQGNSA. The CDR3 runs 15 residues. CDR3 nucleotide sequence: TGTGCCAGCAGCTTAGCGGCGAACCAAGGGGGTGAGCAGTTCTTC. Translated, it gives CASSLAANQGGEQFF. Full variable domain (outside the CDR3, taken from reference TRBV7-2 and TRBJ2-1): GAGVSQSPSNKVTEKGKDVELRCDPISGHTALYWYRQSLGQGLEFLIYFQGNSAPDKSGLPSDRFSAERTGGSVSTLTIQRTQQEDSAVYLCASSLAANQGGEQFFGPGTRLTVL.

This clone was counted a single time. The chain carries TRBV4-1 and TRBJ2-7; D remains unclear. Trimming took off 2 bases at V and 3 bases at J, with 14 bases between the two ends. The CDR3 has 15 amino acids. Germline assignment: CDR1 MGHRA and CDR2 YSYEKL. The CDR3 region is CASSQSFLARYEQYF. CDR3 nucleotides: TGCGCCAGCAGCCAATCCTTTTTGGCCCGCTACGAGCAGTACTTC.

The chain employs TRBV6-6 and TRBJ2-1; tentative D call: TRBD1 (6 bases). CDR1 MNHNY and CDR2 SVGAGI come from the germline V gene (reference sequence). The CDR3 is 15 residues long. V dropped 5 bases and J dropped 6 bases, with 17 bases sitting between them. This chain's CDR3 is CASSRDNRVGNEQFF. The DNA of the CDR3 is TGTGCCAGCAGTCGGGACAACAGGGTAGGCAATGAGCAGTTCTTC.

V and J are TRBV7-9 and TRBJ1-1; no clear D gene. Between the trimmed V and J ends, which lost 5 bases and 10 bases, there was a span of 20 bases. Looked up from germline, CDR1 is SEHNR and CDR2 is FQNEAQ (reference sequence). CDR3 length equals 14 residues. CDR3 DNA sequence: TGTGCCAGCAGCCCAAGCGAGATATCACGGGGAGCTTTCTTT. As protein: CASSPSEISRGAFF. Together with reference TRBV7-9 and TRBJ1-1, the CDR3 gives the full variable domain: DTGVSQNPRHKITKRGQNVTFRCDPISEHNRLYWYRQTLGQGPEFLTYFQNEAQLEKSRLLSDRFSAERPKGSFSTLEIQRTEQGDSAMYLCASSPSEISRGAFFGQGTRLTVV.

V gene TRBV28 combines with J gene TRBJ2-2, with 11 nucleotides matching TRBD1. Germline lookup yields CDR1 MDHEN and CDR2 SYDVKM. The junction had 12 bases not matched to a gene; V was cut back by 7 bases and J by 2 bases. This CDR3 has 18 residues. The CDR3 is CASTFRDRGFRNTGELFF. CDR3 in DNA: TGTGCCAGCACCTTCCGGGACAGGGGGTTCCGAAACACCGGGGAGCTGTTTTTT.

V gene TRBV4-2 combines with J gene TRBJ2-1; a weak D match, TRBD2 (6 bases). Trimming stripped 6 bases from V and 1 base from J, with 13 bases between. The CDR3 is made up of 15 amino acids. The germline gives CDR1 LGHNA, CDR2 YNFKEQ. CDR3 DNA: TGTGCCAGCAGTTATAGCGGAATTTCCTACAATGAGCAGTTCTTC. Protein sequence: CASSYSGISYNEQFF.

The J gene is TRBJ2-1, the V gene TRBV6-6; D gene uncertain. The CDR3 sequence is 14 residues long. Germline assignment: CDR1 MNHNY and CDR2 SVGAGI (reference sequence). Trimming took off 7 bases at V and 4 bases at J, with 14 bases between the two ends. The CDR3 nucleotides read TGTGCCAGCACCAACCGGGTGGGTTACAATGAGCAGTTCTTC. Its translation is CASTNRVGYNEQFF.

This chain connects TRBV27 to TRBJ2-2; D is undetermined. CDR3 size: 12 residues. Between the trimmed V and J ends, which lost 2 bases and 10 bases, there was a span of 8 bases. Per the germline V gene, CDR1 is MNHEY and CDR2 is SMNVEV (reference sequence). The CDR3 DNA is TGTGCCAGCAGTTTAACAAGCGAGGAGCTGTTTTTT. The encoded protein is CASSLTSEELFF.

V is TRBV5-8 and J is TRBJ2-1, with TRBD2 identical over 12 bases. CDR1 SGHTS and CDR2 YDEGEE come from the germline V gene. The junction had 10 bases not matched to a gene; V was cut back by 4 bases and J by 8 bases. This CDR3 contains 16 residues. The CDR3 bases are TGTGCCAGCAGCCCCACTCTAGCGGGGGGGCCCTATGAGCAGTTCTTC. Its translation is CASSPTLAGGPYEQFF.

This chain connects TRBV2 to TRBJ1-2, with 7 bases lining up with TRBD1. CDR3 size: 12 residues. Trimming cost V 6 bases and J 8 bases; bases outside gene matches: 6. Germline assignment: CDR1 SNHLY and CDR2 FYNNEI. CDR3: CASSTTGVGYTF. Here the CDR3 DNA reads TGTGCCAGCAGCACCACAGGGGTCGGCTACACCTTC.

CDR3 loop: CASSLPPGSEQFF. CDR3 coding DNA: TGTGCCAGCAGCTTACCGCCCGGTAGTGAGCAGTTCTTC. This chain connects TRBV7-6 to TRBJ2-1; D is undetermined. The germline gives CDR1 SGHVS, CDR2 FNYEAQ. The ends were cut back, 2 bases at V and 9 bases at J, with 11 bases in the middle. This CDR3 has 13 amino acids.

The chain combines TRBV9 with TRBJ2-3; 10 bases are a match to TRBD2. The ends lost 0 bases at V and 5 bases at J; junction bases unmatched: 12. Germline CDR1 and CDR2: SGDLS and YYNGEE. The CDR3 has 18 amino acids. The CDR3 DNA is TGTGCCAGCAGCGTAGGGATATGGAAAAGCGGGAGGGGAGATACGCAGTATTTT. This codes for CASSVGIWKSGRGDTQYF.

V usage is TRBV19 and J usage is TRBJ1-2, with TRBD1 matching over 11 bases. CDR1 LNHDA and CDR2 SQIVND come from the germline V gene (reference sequence). This CDR3 spans 17 amino acids. V gave up 2 bases and J gave up 8 bases; unmatched junction bases: 13. CDR3 in DNA: TGTGCCAGTAGTATACCGATCCGGACAGGGGGCGACGGGGGCTACACCTTC. Its protein product is CASSIPIRTGGDGGYTF.

This clone was observed a handful of times. The rearrangement links TRBV30 to TRBJ2-7; TRBD2 matches at 11 bases. The trim removed 4 bases at V and 6 bases at J, leaving 11 bases unmatched. The CDR3 has 15 residues. Germline V gene lookup returns CDR1 GTSNPN and CDR2 SVGIG (reference sequence). The CDR3 DNA follows: TGTGCCTGGATTTCCGGGACTAGCGGATCGTCCGAGCAGTACTTC. Amino acid sequence: CAWISGTSGSSEQYF.

This chain uses TRBV4-2 with TRBJ1-1, with 7 bases lining up with TRBD1. The CDR3 covers 15 residues. CDR1 and CDR2 (germline): LGHNA, YNFKEQ. V trimming: 2 bases; J trimming: 5 bases; junction bases outside the gene matches: 8. The CDR3 coding sequence is TGTGCCAGCAGCCAAACCGACAGGGCGGGGACTGAAGCTTTCTTT. Amino acid sequence: CASSQTDRAGTEAFF.

The chain carries TRBV2 and TRBJ1-6; 7 nucleotides match TRBD1. The J segment lost 11 bases and the V segment lost 3 bases, leaving 13 bases of the junction unmatched. The CDR3 totals 16 residues. Germline V gene data show CDR1 as SNHLY and CDR2 as FYNNEI. In DNA, the CDR3 is TGTGCCAGCAGTGACGGGGGTGGAGGGGGCCGAACACCCCTCCACTTT. Translating gives CASSDGGGGGRTPLHF.

The chain combines TRBV7-2 with TRBJ2-7; TRBD2 aligns across 13 bases. V lost 5 bases to trimming and J lost 3 bases; unmatched junction nucleotides: 4. The CDR3 has 15 amino acids. Looked up from germline, CDR1 is SGHTA and CDR2 is FQGNSA. CDR3 region: CASSPRLAGGYEQYF. DNA of the CDR3: TGTGCCAGCAGCCCTCGACTAGCGGGGGGCTACGAGCAGTACTTC.

This chain links TRBV6-5 with TRBJ1-5; D possibly corresponds to TRBD1 (5 bases). Germline values: CDR1 MNHEY, CDR2 SVGAGI. Trimming removed 6 bases at V and 5 bases at J, with 14 bases between. The CDR3 is 14 residues long. The CDR3 sequence: CASSPAGGDQPQHF. The CDR3 DNA reads as TGTGCCAGCAGCCCCGCCGGGGGTGATCAGCCCCAGCATTTT.

CDR3 sequence: CASSSGGNTEAFF. DNA for the CDR3: TGTGCCAGCAGCTCGGGAGGGAACACTGAAGCTTTCTTT. This chain connects TRBV11-2 to TRBJ1-1; D gene uncertain. V was pared by 4 bases and J by 1 base, with 7 bases between. Germline CDR1 reads SGHAT; CDR2 reads FQNNGV. The CDR3 contains 13 residues.

The chain joins TRBV4-3 to TRBJ1-3; 11 bases line up with TRBD1. This CDR3 region has 15 residues. Trimming removed 5 bases from V and 2 bases from J; junction bases left unmatched: 2. Germline CDR1 LGHNA, CDR2 YSLEER. CDR3 nucleotide sequence: TGCGCCAGCAGCTTGGGACAGGGGGCTGGAAACACCATATATTTT. Protein: CASSLGQGAGNTIYF.

The chain employs TRBV7-9 and TRBJ2-3; no definite D call. The germline gives CDR1 SEHNR, CDR2 FQNEAQ (reference sequence). The CDR3 extends over 12 amino acids. Trimming shortened V by 5 bases and J by 5 bases, and 8 bases separated the two germline ends. CDR3 DNA sequence: TGTGCCAGCAGCCCACATCGAGATACGCAGTATTTT. Amino acids: CASSPHRDTQYF.

The chain uses TRBV7-2 and TRBJ2-4; TRBD1 matches at 8 bases. Per the germline V gene, CDR1 is SGHTA and CDR2 is FQGNSA. The CDR3 loop spans 14 amino acids. With V trimmed by 2 bases and J by 8 bases, 5 bases remained unmatched. The CDR3 here is CASSLRQGADIQYF. CDR3 nucleotides: TGTGCCAGCAGCTTACGGCAGGGGGCTGACATTCAGTACTTC.

V is TRBV7-2 and J is TRBJ1-2; D remains ambiguous. V was shortened by 3 bases and J by 3 bases, with 14 bases between the two germline ends. The CDR3 is 15 residues long. Germline V gene sequence: CDR1 SGHTA, CDR2 FQGNSA. In nucleotides, the CDR3 is TGTGCCAGCAGCTTGGCTGAGGGAACCCACTATGGCTACACCTTC. This translates into CASSLAEGTHYGYTF.

J is TRBJ1-1 and V is TRBV6-5; D remains ambiguous. Deletions cut 1 base from V and 5 bases from J, with 11 bases between. The CDR3 is made up of 14 amino acids. Germline CDR1 MNHEY, CDR2 SVGAGI. The CDR3 loop reads CASSYYQTITEAFF. The DNA of the CDR3 is TGTGCCAGCAGTTACTATCAGACAATAACTGAAGCTTTCTTT.

A single count supports this clone. The chain links TRBV7-9 to TRBJ2-1, with D possibly TRBD2 on 7 matching bases. CDR3 length: 13 residues. With 8 bases removed from V and 6 bases from J, the gap between germline ends came to 14 bases. CDR1 and CDR2 (germline): SEHNR, FQNEAQ (reference sequence). The CDR3 spells CASGRGGGNEQFF. In DNA, the CDR3 is TGTGCCAGCGGCAGGGGAGGGGGCAATGAGCAGTTCTTC.

This clone was picked up one time. The V gene is TRBV9, the J gene TRBJ1-6; tentatively, D is TRBD1 (6 bases). CDR3 size: 16 residues. With 3 bases removed from V and 6 bases from J, the gap between germline ends came to 16 bases. Germline V gene data show CDR1 as SGDLS and CDR2 as YYNGEE. CDR3 amino acids: CASSAGVRQLNSPLHF. As DNA, the CDR3 is TGTGCCAGCAGCGCAGGGGTGCGGCAGCTTAATTCACCCCTCCACTTT.

The chain combines TRBV5-6 with TRBJ2-4; D is undetermined. The CDR3 is made up of 12 amino acids. From germline, CDR1 is SGHDT and CDR2 YYEEEE. V was cut by 0 bases and J by 8 bases, with 6 bases left in between. For the CDR3, the DNA is TGTGCCAGCAGCTTGGGTTATGACATTCAGTACTTC. This codes for CASSLGYDIQYF.

This sequence joins TRBV7-2 and TRBJ1-2, with a possible D match to TRBD1 (6 bases). V lost 5 bases and J 2 bases, leaving 12 bases between the germline ends. The CDR3 contains 14 residues. Per the germline V gene, CDR1 is SGHTA and CDR2 is FQGNSA. The DNA for the CDR3 is TGTGCCAGCAGCCCCGGCAGGGGAAACTATGGCTACACCTTC. It encodes CASSPGRGNYGYTF.

V and J are TRBV5-1 and TRBJ1-3; TRBD1 matches 8 bases. With V trimmed by 8 bases and J by 0 bases, 7 bases remained unmatched. The CDR3 spans 15 residues. From germline, CDR1 is SGHRS and CDR2 YFSETQ. DNA for the CDR3: TGCGCCAGTACCCGGGACAGGTCCTCTGGAAACACCATATATTTT. Translated, it gives CASTRDRSSGNTIYF.

The genes are TRBV9 and TRBJ1-2; TRBD1 is a possible D gene (6 bases). The length of the CDR3 is 13 residues. V shed 4 bases and J shed 4 bases, with 11 bases lying between them. The germline V gene encodes CDR1 SGDLS and CDR2 YYNGEE. The DNA of the CDR3 is TGTGCCAGCAGCTCATACAGGGCCTATGGCTACACCTTC. Translating it yields CASSSYRAYGYTF.

The chain joins TRBV19 to TRBJ1-5; tentatively, D is TRBD1 (5 bases). Trimming left V 5 bases short and J 0 bases short, with 11 bases between. CDR3 length: 15 residues. Germline CDR1 reads LNHDA; CDR2 reads SQIVND (reference sequence). Here the CDR3 DNA reads TGTGCCAGTAGTGACAGACAGAATAGCAATCAGCCCCAGCATTTT. It yields the protein CASSDRQNSNQPQHF.

This chain uses TRBV6-5 with TRBJ1-2; no clear D gene. Germline V gives CDR1 MNHEY, CDR2 SVGAGI. Trimming left V 4 bases short and J 5 bases short, with 14 bases between. The CDR3 length is 14 residues. CDR3 sequence (DNA): TGTGCCAGCAGTTCGACAAGAGACGGATATGGCTACACCTTC. Translated: CASSSTRDGYGYTF.